The clone carrying this T cell receptor beta chain occurred many times. Its antigen is currently unknown. The source of the sample is a study of T cells in Graves' hyperthyroidism and ophthalmopathy. Turning to the study itself: Once the initial diagnosis was made, peripheral blood was obtained before any treatment.

Clinical symptoms, serum thyroxine, TRAb, thyroid ultrasound and orbital computed tomography established diagnosis. CDR3 length equals 16 residues. The V and J ends lost 1 base and 1 base, in that order; junction bases with no gene match: 2. Germline CDR1 SGHTA, CDR2 FQGNSA. Amplified TCR beta CDR3 regions derived from RNA transcripts. First-round RT-PCR with HTBI primers amplified the TCR CDR3 region. In TCRdb, the multiplex PCR reads were re-called with MiXCR into one record per CDR3 protein. The table includes about 620,000 distinct CDR3 sequences, 16% detected once. Study findings and constraints: Most thyroid-expanded clonotypes above 0.001 were also found in blood. Onset of ophthalmopathy came a median roughly 6.4 months after the model predicted it.

The chain carries TRBV7-2 and TRBJ2-2; 8 nucleotides match TRBD1. This TCR derives from a woman aged 25 to 45 with Graves' hyperthyroidism. Specimen: blood. The CDR3 sequence is CASSLGGTGNTGELFF. The CDR3 nucleotides read TGTGCCAGCAGCTTAGGGGGGACAGGGAACACCGGGGAGCTGTTTTTT.